Listed below are T cell receptor beta chains from one sample, sequenced in a study of blood T cell repertoires in COVID-19. Only in-frame clones appear in the TCRdb table, and some are missing; sequencing was by immunoSEQ multiplex PCR. This sample has 250,000 or so clones, with under 90% found just once. What was sequenced was PBMCs or T cells enriched from blood (not recorded which). These receptors were taken from a man between 60 and 75 years old who had recovered from COVID-19. Each CDR3 is given with its conserved first and last residue. Each record gives: CDR3 length, V gene, clone size, CDR3 protein. Expanded clones get a size class; other rows say once, few or many, or leave the size out.

>15|TRBV27|-
CASSLSRAGNSPLHF
>15|TRBV7-6|-
CASSLGGGRSGELFF
>14|TRBV5-4|-
CASSVDRANYEQYF
>13|TRBV6-5|-
CASRLIERGEAFF
>15|TRBV6-5|-
CAVTGRGLDGETQYF
>20|TRBV14|-
CASSPSNTRDKEAGANVLTF
>14|TRBV19|-
CASSEQGASEKLFF
>14|TRBV19|-
CASSMGQNHQPQHF
>17|TRBV27|-
CASSLSGALAGGDTQYF
>16|TRBV6-2/TRBV6-3|-
CASSPWTPLAKNIQYF
>12|TRBV12-3/TRBV12-4|-
CASSPTGSPLHF
>15|TRBV6-5|-
CASSYSLTGNTEAFF
>13|TRBV14|-
CASRSRGDTEAFF
>16|TRBV19|-
CASSIDPTGTSHGYTF
>14|TRBV6-5|-
CASSFGRGLYGYTF
>14|TRBV4-3|-
CASSHARGYTEAFF
>15|TRBV6-5|-
CASSFGVAGPSEQFF
>13|TRBV12-3/TRBV12-4|-
CASRDRNTGELFF
>12|TRBV14|-
CASSLRQGGYTF
>14|TRBV10-3|-
CAISPEKSNYGYTF
>13|TRBV7-9|once
CASSWGGSNEQFF
>13|TRBV6-5|-
CASGSRDNSPLHF